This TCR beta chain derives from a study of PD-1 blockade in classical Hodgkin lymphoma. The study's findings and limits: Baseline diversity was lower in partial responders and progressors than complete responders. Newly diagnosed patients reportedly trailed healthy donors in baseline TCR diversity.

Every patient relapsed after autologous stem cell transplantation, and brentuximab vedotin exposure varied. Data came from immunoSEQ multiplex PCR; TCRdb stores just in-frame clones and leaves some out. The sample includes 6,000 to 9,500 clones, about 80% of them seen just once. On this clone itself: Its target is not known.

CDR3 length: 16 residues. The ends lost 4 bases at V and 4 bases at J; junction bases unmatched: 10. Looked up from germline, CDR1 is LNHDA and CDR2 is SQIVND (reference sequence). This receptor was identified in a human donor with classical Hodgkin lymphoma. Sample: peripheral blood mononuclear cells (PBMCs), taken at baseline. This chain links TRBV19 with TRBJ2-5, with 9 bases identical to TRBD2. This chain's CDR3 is CASSKTPVTSGETQYF. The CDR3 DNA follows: TGTGCCAGTAGTAAGACCCCGGTGACTAGCGGAGAGACCCAGTACTTC.